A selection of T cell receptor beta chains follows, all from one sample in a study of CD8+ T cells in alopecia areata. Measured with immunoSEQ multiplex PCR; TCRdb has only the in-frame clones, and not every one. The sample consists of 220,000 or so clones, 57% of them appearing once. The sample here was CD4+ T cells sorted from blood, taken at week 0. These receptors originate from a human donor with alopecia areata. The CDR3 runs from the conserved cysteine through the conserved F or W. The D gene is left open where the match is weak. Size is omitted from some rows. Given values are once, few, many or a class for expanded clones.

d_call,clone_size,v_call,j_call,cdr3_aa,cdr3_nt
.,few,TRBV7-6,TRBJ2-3,CASSLPFRGSDTQYF,TGTGCCAGCAGCTTACCCTTTCGAGGATCTGATACGCAGTATTTT
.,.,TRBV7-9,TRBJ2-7,CASSLKRLTGEYEQYF,TGTGCCAGCAGCTTAAAAAGGCTAACGGGGGAATACGAGCAGTACTTC
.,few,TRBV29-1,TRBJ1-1,CSVGSRNTEAFF,TGCAGCGTTGGATCCCGCAACACTGAAGCTTTCTTT
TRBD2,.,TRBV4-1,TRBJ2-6,CASSQDRAGVNSGANVLTF,TGCGCCAGCAGCCAAGATCGGGCGGGAGTCAACTCTGGGGCCAACGTCCTGACTTTC
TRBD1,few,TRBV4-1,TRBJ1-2,CASSPRPWDRFNYGYTF,TGCGCCAGCAGCCCTCGACCTTGGGACAGATTTAACTATGGCTACACCTTC
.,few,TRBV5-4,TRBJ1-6,CASSPSLNSPLHF,TGTGCCAGCAGCCCTTCCCTTAATTCACCCCTCCACTTT
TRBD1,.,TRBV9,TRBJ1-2,CASSPRTGPLTPNYGYTF,TGTGCCAGCAGCCCCCGGACAGGGCCACTCACCCCTAACTATGGCTACACCTTC
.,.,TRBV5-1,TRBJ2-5,CASSGGRTQETQYF,TGCGCCAGCAGCGGTGGTAGGACCCAAGAGACCCAGTACTTC
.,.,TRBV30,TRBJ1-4,CARKGTNEKLFF,TGTGCCCGGAAGGGAACTAATGAAAAACTGTTTTTT
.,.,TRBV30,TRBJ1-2,CAWSVGGAEGYTF,TGTGCCTGGAGTGTTGGGGGGGCGGAAGGCTACACCTTC
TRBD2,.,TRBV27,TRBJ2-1,CASSPLAGGRNNEQFF,TGTGCCAGCAGTCCTCTAGCGGGAGGGAGAAACAATGAGCAGTTCTTC
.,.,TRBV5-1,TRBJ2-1,CASSLEAVVNEQFF,TGCGCCAGCAGCTTGGAAGCGGTGGTAAATGAGCAGTTCTTC
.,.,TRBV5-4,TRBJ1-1,CASSRDMNTEAFF,TGTGCCAGCAGCCGGGACATGAACACTGAAGCTTTCTTT
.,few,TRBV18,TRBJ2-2,CASSPGQNTGELFF,TGTGCCAGCTCACCGGGACAGAACACCGGGGAGCTGTTTTTT
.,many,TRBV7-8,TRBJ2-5,CASSLRAETQYF,TGTGCCAGCAGCCTCCGGGCCGAGACCCAGTACTTC
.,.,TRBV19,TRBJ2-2,CASMSPKGFYGELFF,TGTGCCAGTATGTCCCCAAAAGGGTTTTACGGGGAGCTGTTTTTT
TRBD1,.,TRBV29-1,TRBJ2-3,CSVPSVRQGSDTQYF,TGCAGCGTCCCCTCGGTACGACAGGGTTCAGATACGCAGTATTTT
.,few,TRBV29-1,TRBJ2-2,CSVGRIGELFF,TGCAGCGTTGGCCGTATCGGGGAGCTGTTTTTT
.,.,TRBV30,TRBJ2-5,CAWSVLRGARETQYF,TGTGCCTGGAGTGTTTTAAGAGGGGCGAGAGAGACCCAGTACTTC
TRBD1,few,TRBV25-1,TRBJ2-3,CASGQGIDTQYF,TGTGCCAGCGGACAGGGGATAGATACGCAGTATTTT
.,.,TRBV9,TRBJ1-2,CASSAQRAGHSGYTF,TGTGCCAGCAGCGCGCAGAGGGCAGGACACTCGGGCTACACCTTC
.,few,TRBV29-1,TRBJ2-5,CSVLGRYQETQYF,TGCAGCGTTTTAGGCAGGTACCAAGAGACCCAGTACTTC
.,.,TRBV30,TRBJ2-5,CAWSAWTSQETQYF,TGTGCCTGGAGTGCCTGGACAAGCCAAGAGACCCAGTACTTC
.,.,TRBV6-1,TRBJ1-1,CASIRDQGQNTEAFF,TGTGCCAGCATCCGGGACCAGGGACAGAACACTGAAGCTTTCTTT
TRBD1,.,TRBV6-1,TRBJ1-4,CASSAGQGANEKLFF,TGTGCCAGCAGTGCGGGACAGGGGGCGAATGAAAAACTGTTTTTT
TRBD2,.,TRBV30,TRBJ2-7,CAWSGEGTYYEQYF,TGTGCCTGGAGTGGGGAGGGGACCTACTACGAGCAGTACTTC
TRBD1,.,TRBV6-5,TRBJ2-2,CASRTGQGLAGELFF,TGTGCCAGCAGAACCGGACAGGGGCTTGCCGGGGAGCTGTTTTTT
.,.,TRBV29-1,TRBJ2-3,CSAKLVLSDTQYF,TGCAGCGCAAAACTAGTGCTCTCAGATACGCAGTATTTT
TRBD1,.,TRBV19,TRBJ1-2,CASSLPGQGLRGYTF,TGTGCCAGTAGTCTCCCGGGACAGGGCCTGAGGGGCTACACCTTC
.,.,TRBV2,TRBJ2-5,CASSEGGDLQETQYF,TGTGCCAGCAGTGAAGGTGGGGACTTACAAGAGACCCAGTACTTC
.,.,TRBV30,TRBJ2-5,CAWSTSTEETQYF,TGTGCCTGGAGTACGTCTACCGAAGAGACCCAGTACTTC
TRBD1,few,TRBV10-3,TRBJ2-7,CAISGTTGTGEQYF,TGTGCCATCAGTGGAACAACCGGGACAGGGGAGCAGTACTTC
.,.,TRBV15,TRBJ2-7,CATSKSGLEQYF,TGTGCCACCAGCAAGTCTGGGCTCGAGCAGTACTTC
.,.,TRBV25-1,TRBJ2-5,CASSWQGRETQYF,TGTGCCAGCAGTTGGCAAGGGCGGGAGACCCAGTACTTC
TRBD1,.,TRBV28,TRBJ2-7,CASSRYRGSSYEQYF,TGTGCCAGCAGTAGATACAGGGGTAGCTCCTACGAGCAGTACTTC
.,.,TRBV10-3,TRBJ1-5,CAISEGSDQPQHF,TGTGCCATCAGTGAAGGGTCAGATCAGCCCCAGCATTTT
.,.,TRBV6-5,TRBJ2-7,CASSYAGLRNYIQYF,TGTGCCAGCAGTTACGCAGGCCTACGCAACTATATACAGTACTTC
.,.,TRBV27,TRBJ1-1,CASSRGGAGPMNTEAFF,TGTGCCAGCAGTCGGGGGGGGGCGGGCCCGATGAACACTGAAGCTTTCTTT
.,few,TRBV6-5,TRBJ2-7,CASSLTAGNYEQYF,TGTGCCAGCAGCCTCACGGCGGGGAACTACGAGCAGTACTTC
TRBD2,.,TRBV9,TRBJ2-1,CASSVFSGGDNEQFF,TGTGCCAGCAGCGTGTTTAGCGGGGGGGACAATGAGCAGTTCTTC